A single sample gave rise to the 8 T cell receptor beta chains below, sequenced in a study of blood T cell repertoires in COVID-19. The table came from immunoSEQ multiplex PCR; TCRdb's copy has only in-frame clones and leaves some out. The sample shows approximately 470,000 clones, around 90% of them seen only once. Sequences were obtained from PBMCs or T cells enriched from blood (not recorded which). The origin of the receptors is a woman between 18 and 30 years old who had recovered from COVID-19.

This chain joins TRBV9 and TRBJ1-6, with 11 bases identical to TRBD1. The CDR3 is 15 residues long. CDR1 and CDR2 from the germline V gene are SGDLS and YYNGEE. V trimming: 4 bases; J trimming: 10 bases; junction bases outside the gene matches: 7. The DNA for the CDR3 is TGTGCCAGCAGCCCCCGGACAGGGGGCTGGTCACCCCTCCACTTT. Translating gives CASSPRTGGWSPLHF.

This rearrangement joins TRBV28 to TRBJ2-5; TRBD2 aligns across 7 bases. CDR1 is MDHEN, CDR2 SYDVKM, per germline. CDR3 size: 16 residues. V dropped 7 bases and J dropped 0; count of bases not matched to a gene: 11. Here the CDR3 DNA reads TGTGCCAGCACCCCGGGGAGCGGGATGTACCAAGAGACCCAGTACTTC. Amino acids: CASTPGSGMYQETQYF.

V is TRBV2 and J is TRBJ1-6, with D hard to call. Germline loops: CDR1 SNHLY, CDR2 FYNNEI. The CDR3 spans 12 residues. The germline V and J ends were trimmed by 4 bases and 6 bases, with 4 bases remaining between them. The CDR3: CASSGGNSPLHF. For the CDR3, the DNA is TGTGCCAGCAGTGGAGGTAATTCACCCCTCCACTTT.

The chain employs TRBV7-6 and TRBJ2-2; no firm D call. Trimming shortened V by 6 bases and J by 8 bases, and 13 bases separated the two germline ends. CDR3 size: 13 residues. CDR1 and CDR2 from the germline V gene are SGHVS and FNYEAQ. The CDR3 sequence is CASRPRQRGELFF. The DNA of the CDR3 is TGTGCCAGCAGACCTCGACAAAGAGGGGAGCTGTTTTTT.

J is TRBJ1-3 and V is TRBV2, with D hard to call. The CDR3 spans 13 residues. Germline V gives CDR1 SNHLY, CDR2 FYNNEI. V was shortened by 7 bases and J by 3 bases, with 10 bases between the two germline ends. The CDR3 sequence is CASKSIFGNTIYF. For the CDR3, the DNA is TGTGCCAGCAAAAGCATTTTTGGAAACACCATATATTTT. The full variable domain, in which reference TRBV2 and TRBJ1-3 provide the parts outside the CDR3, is EPEVTQTPSHQVTQMGQEVILRCVPISNHLYFYWYRQILGQKVEFLVSFYNNEISEKSEIFDDQFSVERPDGSNFTLKIRSTKLEDSAMYFCASKSIFGNTIYFGEGSWLTVV.

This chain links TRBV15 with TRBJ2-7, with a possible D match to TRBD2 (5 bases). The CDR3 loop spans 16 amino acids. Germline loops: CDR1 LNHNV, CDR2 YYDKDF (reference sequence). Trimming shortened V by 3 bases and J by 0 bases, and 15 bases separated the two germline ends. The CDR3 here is CATSRPAGPSSYEQYF. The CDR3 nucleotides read TGTGCCACCAGCAGGCCCGCGGGCCCGAGCTCCTACGAGCAGTACTTC.

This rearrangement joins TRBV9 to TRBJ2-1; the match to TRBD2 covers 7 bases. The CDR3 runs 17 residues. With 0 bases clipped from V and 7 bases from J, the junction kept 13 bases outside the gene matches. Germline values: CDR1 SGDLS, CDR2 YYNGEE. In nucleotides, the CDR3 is TGTGCCAGCAGCGTAGGTGGGGCAGCGGGGCCCCGGAATGAGCAGTTCTTC. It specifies CASSVGGAAGPRNEQFF.

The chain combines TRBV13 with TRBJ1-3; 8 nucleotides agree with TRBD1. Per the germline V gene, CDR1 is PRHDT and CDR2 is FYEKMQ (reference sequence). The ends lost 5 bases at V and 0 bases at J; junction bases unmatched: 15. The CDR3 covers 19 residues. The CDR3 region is CASSADGWTGRYSGNTIYF. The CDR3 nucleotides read TGTGCCAGCAGCGCCGATGGATGGACAGGGAGGTACTCTGGAAACACCATATATTTT.